This T cell receptor beta chain was identified during a study of cytomegalovirus exposure and HLA in healthy donors. Study at large: Of all 398 donors who were genotyped, roughly 83% belonged to the Caucasian-associated ancestry cluster.

Overall study results and limits: Earlier findings revealed that most TCR beta V segments proved productive either about 87% or about 30% of the time. At a 0.05 false discovery rate, a later analysis found about 17,000 TCR beta sequences to be associated with HLA alleles.

Primers: 60 Vbeta forward and 13 Jbeta reverse. Sequencing used immunoSEQ multiplex PCR; TCRdb keeps in-frame clones, though not all of them. The sample has fewer than 120,000 clones; over 60% are singletons. Details on this clone: The antigen is not known.

This clonotype was obtained from a man aged 25-40 years in good health and CMV-seropositive. Sequencing was performed on PBMCs.

The CDR3 DNA sequence: TGTGCCAGCAGCTCTTTCCAGGGGGGCCCTGGTCAGCCCCAGCATTTT. It specifies CASSSFQGGPGQPQHF. The gene calls are TRBV5-6 and TRBJ1-5, with 7 nucleotides matching TRBD1. In germline, CDR1 is SGHDT, CDR2 YYEEEE. Unmatched junction bases numbered 12, after V lost 3 bases and J lost 6 bases. The CDR3 is 16 amino acids.